The rows below give T cell receptor beta chains drawn from one sample of a study of T cell responses to AZD1222 COVID-19 vaccine. Libraries were prepared by immunoSEQ multiplex PCR; TCRdb keeps only in-frame clonotypes and omits some of them. The table includes 140,000 to 150,000 clones, roughly nine tenths detected once. Specimen: peripheral blood, collected on day 0 of AZD1222 vaccination. Receptors originate from an adult in good health. CDR3s include the opening cysteine and the closing phenylalanine or tryptophan. A D gene is named only where the DNA matches it firmly. Clone size appears in some rows only: once, few, many, or a class for an expanded clone.

V gene: TRBV7-3
clone size: .
J gene: TRBJ1-4
D gene: TRBD1
CDR3 protein: CASSLTGRGPNEKLFF
CDR3 DNA: TGTGCCAGCAGCTTAACCGGGAGGGGGCCCAATGAAAAACTGTTTTTT

V gene: TRBV11-2
clone size: .
J gene: TRBJ2-2
D gene: .
CDR3 protein: CASSPVTGRQGGTGELFF
CDR3 DNA: TGTGCCAGCAGCCCTGTAACGGGTCGGCAGGGGGGCACCGGGGAGCTGTTTTTT

V gene: TRBV27
clone size: .
J gene: TRBJ2-1
D gene: TRBD2
CDR3 protein: CASSLLTSGNPVSGEQFF
CDR3 DNA: TGTGCCAGCAGTTTACTGACTAGCGGGAACCCCGTTAGCGGTGAGCAGTTCTTC

V gene: TRBV5-1
clone size: .
J gene: TRBJ1-6
D gene: .
CDR3 protein: CASGFYSVTDSPLHF
CDR3 DNA: TGCGCCAGCGGATTCTATTCGGTTACGGATTCACCCCTCCACTTT

V gene: TRBV27
clone size: .
J gene: TRBJ2-3
D gene: .
CDR3 protein: CASAMRGRADTQYF
CDR3 DNA: TGTGCCAGCGCCATGAGGGGTCGCGCAGATACGCAGTATTTT

V gene: TRBV5-5
clone size: .
J gene: TRBJ2-7
D gene: TRBD1
CDR3 protein: CASSPWTGTYEQYF
CDR3 DNA: TGTGCCAGCAGCCCCTGGACAGGGACCTACGAGCAGTACTTC

V gene: TRBV2
clone size: .
J gene: TRBJ1-1
D gene: .
CDR3 protein: CASERTGMAEAFF
CDR3 DNA: TGTGCCAGCGAAAGGACGGGGATGGCTGAAGCTTTCTTT

V gene: TRBV18
clone size: .
J gene: TRBJ1-5
D gene: .
CDR3 protein: CASSFDGSQPQHF
CDR3 DNA: TGTGCCAGCTCATTCGACGGAAGTCAGCCCCAGCATTTT

V gene: TRBV6-5
clone size: .
J gene: TRBJ1-1
D gene: TRBD1
CDR3 protein: CASSPWDRREAFF
CDR3 DNA: TGTGCCAGCAGTCCCTGGGACAGGCGTGAAGCTTTCTTT

V gene: TRBV19
clone size: .
J gene: TRBJ1-1
D gene: .
CDR3 protein: CASSIVWASNTEAFF
CDR3 DNA: TGTGCCAGTAGTATAGTTTGGGCTTCGAACACTGAAGCTTTCTTT

V gene: TRBV3-1/TRBV3-2
clone size: .
J gene: TRBJ2-3
D gene: TRBD2
CDR3 protein: CASSLSLAGADTDTQYF
CDR3 DNA: TGTGCCAGCAGCCTTTCTCTAGCGGGGGCCGACACAGATACGCAGTATTTT

V gene: TRBV25-1
clone size: .
J gene: TRBJ1-2
D gene: TRBD1
CDR3 protein: CASSLGGTGNYGYTF
CDR3 DNA: TGTGCCAGCAGCCTGGGGGGGACAGGGAACTATGGCTACACCTTC

V gene: TRBV4-1
clone size: .
J gene: TRBJ1-2
D gene: .
CDR3 protein: CASSQVLGRGYGYTF
CDR3 DNA: TGCGCCAGCAGCCAAGTTCTGGGGAGGGGCTATGGCTACACCTTC

V gene: TRBV13
clone size: .
J gene: TRBJ2-3
D gene: .
CDR3 protein: CASSLGRTDTQYF
CDR3 DNA: TGTGCCAGCAGCCTGGGACGGACAGATACGCAGTATTTT

V gene: TRBV6-2/TRBV6-3
clone size: .
J gene: TRBJ1-2
D gene: .
CDR3 protein: CASSYTESYGYTF
CDR3 DNA: TGTGCCAGCAGTTACACAGAGAGCTATGGCTACACCTTC

V gene: TRBV6-1
clone size: once
J gene: TRBJ1-5
D gene: .
CDR3 protein: CASSERGAIEPQHF
CDR3 DNA: TGTGCCAGCAGTGAACGAGGGGCAATAGAGCCCCAGCATTTT

V gene: TRBV5-1
clone size: .
J gene: TRBJ1-1
D gene: .
CDR3 protein: CASSLEPTGEAFF
CDR3 DNA: TGCGCCAGCAGCTTGGAGCCGACAGGAGAAGCTTTCTTT

V gene: TRBV19
clone size: .
J gene: TRBJ1-5
D gene: TRBD1
CDR3 protein: CATGLTGGYQPQHF
CDR3 DNA: TGTGCCACTGGACTTACAGGGGGCTATCAGCCCCAGCATTTT

V gene: TRBV18
clone size: .
J gene: TRBJ2-7
D gene: TRBD2
CDR3 protein: CASSPQSGTRAYEQYF
CDR3 DNA: TGTGCCAGCTCACCCCAAAGCGGGACCAGAGCCTACGAGCAGTACTTC

V gene: TRBV18
clone size: .
J gene: TRBJ1-5
D gene: TRBD1
CDR3 protein: CASSGQEGQPQHF
CDR3 DNA: TGTGCCAGCTCGGGACAGGAAGGGCAGCCCCAGCATTTT

V gene: TRBV4-1
clone size: .
J gene: TRBJ2-7
D gene: .
CDR3 protein: CASSQEVPSGTRYEQYF
CDR3 DNA: TGCGCCAGCAGCCAAGAAGTACCCTCTGGCACTCGCTACGAGCAGTACTTC

V gene: TRBV28
clone size: .
J gene: TRBJ1-5
D gene: .
CDR3 protein: CASRTPGHSNQPQHF
CDR3 DNA: TGTGCCAGCAGGACGCCGGGGCATAGCAATCAGCCCCAGCATTTT

V gene: TRBV5-1
clone size: few
J gene: TRBJ1-2
D gene: .
CDR3 protein: CASSSGIHGYTF
CDR3 DNA: TGCGCCAGCAGCTCGGGAATCCATGGCTACACCTTC

V gene: TRBV28
clone size: .
J gene: TRBJ1-2
D gene: TRBD1
CDR3 protein: CASSETTGANYGYTF
CDR3 DNA: TGTGCCAGCAGTGAGACCACAGGGGCTAACTATGGCTACACCTTC

V gene: TRBV27
clone size: once
J gene: TRBJ1-5
D gene: .
CDR3 protein: CASRPTWASPQHF
CDR3 DNA: TGTGCCAGCAGACCTACGTGGGCCTCGCCCCAGCATTTT

V gene: TRBV20-1
clone size: .
J gene: TRBJ2-7
D gene: .
CDR3 protein: CSARDLLPPYF
CDR3 DNA: TGCAGTGCTAGAGATCTGCTTCCACCGTACTTC

V gene: TRBV7-9
clone size: .
J gene: TRBJ1-5
D gene: .
CDR3 protein: CASSQGAVNQPQHF
CDR3 DNA: TGTGCCAGCAGCCAAGGGGCGGTCAATCAGCCCCAGCATTTT

V gene: TRBV5-1
clone size: few
J gene: TRBJ2-2
D gene: .
CDR3 protein: CASSPRRGSERTGELFF
CDR3 DNA: TGCGCCAGCAGCCCGCGCCGTGGGTCCGAAAGAACCGGGGAGCTGTTTTTT

V gene: TRBV5-1
clone size: .
J gene: TRBJ1-6
D gene: .
CDR3 protein: CASSLGAVSAYNSPLHF
CDR3 DNA: TGCGCCAGCAGCTTGGGGGCCGTCAGCGCCTATAATTCACCCCTCCACTTT

V gene: TRBV5-4
clone size: .
J gene: TRBJ1-5
D gene: .
CDR3 protein: CASGRAPHQPQHF
CDR3 DNA: TGTGCCAGCGGCAGGGCCCCGCATCAGCCCCAGCATTTT

V gene: TRBV19
clone size: .
J gene: TRBJ2-7
D gene: .
CDR3 protein: CASRIWHGAGHEQYF
CDR3 DNA: TGTGCCAGTAGGATTTGGCACGGGGCTGGTCACGAGCAGTACTTC

V gene: TRBV3-1/TRBV3-2
clone size: .
J gene: TRBJ2-7
D gene: .
CDR3 protein: CASSLLSYEQYF
CDR3 DNA: TGTGCCAGCAGCCTCCTCTCCTACGAGCAGTACTTC

V gene: TRBV30
clone size: once
J gene: TRBJ1-4
D gene: TRBD1
CDR3 protein: CAWSKGTGTAGEKLFF
CDR3 DNA: TGTGCCTGGAGTAAGGGTACCGGGACAGCTGGCGAAAAACTGTTTTTT

V gene: TRBV7-9
clone size: .
J gene: TRBJ1-4
D gene: .
CDR3 protein: CASSLQLGSTNEKLFF
CDR3 DNA: TGTGCCAGCAGCCTACAACTCGGGAGCACTAATGAAAAACTGTTTTTT

V gene: TRBV19
clone size: .
J gene: TRBJ2-1
D gene: TRBD2
CDR3 protein: CASSIASTGLAGDNEQFF
CDR3 DNA: TGTGCCAGTAGTATAGCGAGCACCGGACTAGCGGGAGACAATGAGCAGTTCTTC

V gene: TRBV4-2
clone size: .
J gene: TRBJ1-1
D gene: .
CDR3 protein: CASSRAVNTEAFF
CDR3 DNA: TGTGCCAGCAGCCGAGCCGTGAACACTGAAGCTTTCTTT

V gene: TRBV7-6
clone size: .
J gene: TRBJ1-1
D gene: .
CDR3 protein: CASSLGAGRNTEAFF
CDR3 DNA: TGTGCCAGCAGCTTAGGGGCCGGGAGGAACACTGAAGCTTTCTTT

V gene: TRBV18
clone size: .
J gene: TRBJ2-7
D gene: .
CDR3 protein: CASSPDRSEQYF
CDR3 DNA: TGTGCCAGCTCACCCGACAGGAGCGAGCAGTACTTC

V gene: TRBV6-4
clone size: .
J gene: TRBJ1-3
D gene: .
CDR3 protein: CASSVGPGNTIYF
CDR3 DNA: TGTGCCAGCAGTGTGGGTCCTGGAAACACCATATATTTT

V gene: TRBV6-5
clone size: .
J gene: TRBJ1-3
D gene: .
CDR3 protein: CASSPQGNTIYF
CDR3 DNA: TGTGCCAGCAGTCCACAGGGAAACACCATATATTTT

V gene: TRBV5-1
clone size: .
J gene: TRBJ1-4
D gene: .
CDR3 protein: CASSPPDREKLFF
CDR3 DNA: TGCGCCAGCAGCCCGCCGGACCGGGAAAAACTGTTTTTT

V gene: TRBV3-1/TRBV3-2
clone size: few
J gene: TRBJ2-7
D gene: .
CDR3 protein: CASSQGLAGLGFYEQYF
CDR3 DNA: TGTGCCAGCAGCCAAGGTCTGGCGGGACTCGGATTCTACGAGCAGTACTTC

V gene: TRBV3-1/TRBV3-2
clone size: .
J gene: TRBJ2-1
D gene: TRBD1
CDR3 protein: CASSQDPQGTNEQFF
CDR3 DNA: TGTGCCAGCAGCCAAGATCCACAGGGGACGAATGAGCAGTTCTTC

V gene: TRBV6-5
clone size: .
J gene: TRBJ1-2
D gene: TRBD1
CDR3 protein: CASTVDRGSNYGYTF
CDR3 DNA: TGTGCCAGCACCGTCGACAGGGGCTCTAACTATGGCTACACCTTC

V gene: TRBV7-7
clone size: .
J gene: TRBJ2-1
D gene: TRBD2
CDR3 protein: CASSWGLAGLNEQFF
CDR3 DNA: TGTGCTAGCAGCTGGGGACTAGCGGGACTAAATGAGCAGTTCTTC

V gene: TRBV24-1
clone size: .
J gene: TRBJ2-1
D gene: .
CDR3 protein: CATSDPPAGEQFF
CDR3 DNA: TGTGCCACCAGTGACCCCCCGGCGGGGGAGCAGTTCTTC